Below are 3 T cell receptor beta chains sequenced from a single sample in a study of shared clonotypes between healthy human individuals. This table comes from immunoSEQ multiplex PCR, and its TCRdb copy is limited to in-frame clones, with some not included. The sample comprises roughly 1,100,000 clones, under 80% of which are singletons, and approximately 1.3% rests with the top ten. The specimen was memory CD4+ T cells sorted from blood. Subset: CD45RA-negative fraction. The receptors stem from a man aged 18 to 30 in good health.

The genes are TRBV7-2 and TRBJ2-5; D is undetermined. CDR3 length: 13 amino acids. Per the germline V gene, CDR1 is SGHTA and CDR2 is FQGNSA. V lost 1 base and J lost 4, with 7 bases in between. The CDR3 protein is CASSLGTLETQYF. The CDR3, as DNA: TGTGCCAGCAGCTTAGGAACCTTAGAGACCCAGTACTTC.

The CDR3 DNA follows: TGTGCCAGCAGTGAACCGAGGGATTTTAACACTGAAGCTTTCTTT. It translates to CASSEPRDFNTEAFF. The genes are TRBV6-1 and TRBJ1-1; D is uncertain. The CDR3 consists of 15 residues. Looked up from germline, CDR1 is MNHNS and CDR2 is SASEGT. Trimming took off 2 bases at V and 2 bases at J, with 12 bases between the two ends.

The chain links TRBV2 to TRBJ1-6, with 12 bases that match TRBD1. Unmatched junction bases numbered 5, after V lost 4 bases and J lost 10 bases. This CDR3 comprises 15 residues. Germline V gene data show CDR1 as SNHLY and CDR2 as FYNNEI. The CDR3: CASSGGQGARSPLHF. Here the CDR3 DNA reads TGTGCCAGCAGTGGGGGACAGGGGGCACGATCACCCCTCCACTTT.